This paragraph covers one TCR beta chain sequence. Its specificity is unknown. The data are from a study of cytomegalovirus exposure and HLA in healthy donors. General observations from the study: The study flagged approximately 180 TCR beta chains as cytomegalovirus-associated.

PCR primers comprised 60 Vbeta and 13 Jbeta primers. Profiled with immunoSEQ multiplex PCR; TCRdb holds only in-frame clones, not every one. This table holds 200,000 to 250,000 clones, around four fifths found once. The CDR3 contains 16 residues. V dropped 4 bases and J dropped 4 bases, with 16 bases sitting between them. Per the germline V gene, CDR1 is MNHEY and CDR2 is SMNVEV (reference sequence). The chain links TRBV27 to TRBJ2-2, with TRBD2 as a possible D gene (5 bases). Sequencing was performed on PBMCs. The TCR sequence derives from a man in his forties or fifties in good health and CMV-seronegative. The CDR3 DNA reads as TGTGCCAGCAGTTCATTACGGGGTCGCGGCACCGGGGAGCTGTTTTTT. It encodes CASSSLRGRGTGELFF.